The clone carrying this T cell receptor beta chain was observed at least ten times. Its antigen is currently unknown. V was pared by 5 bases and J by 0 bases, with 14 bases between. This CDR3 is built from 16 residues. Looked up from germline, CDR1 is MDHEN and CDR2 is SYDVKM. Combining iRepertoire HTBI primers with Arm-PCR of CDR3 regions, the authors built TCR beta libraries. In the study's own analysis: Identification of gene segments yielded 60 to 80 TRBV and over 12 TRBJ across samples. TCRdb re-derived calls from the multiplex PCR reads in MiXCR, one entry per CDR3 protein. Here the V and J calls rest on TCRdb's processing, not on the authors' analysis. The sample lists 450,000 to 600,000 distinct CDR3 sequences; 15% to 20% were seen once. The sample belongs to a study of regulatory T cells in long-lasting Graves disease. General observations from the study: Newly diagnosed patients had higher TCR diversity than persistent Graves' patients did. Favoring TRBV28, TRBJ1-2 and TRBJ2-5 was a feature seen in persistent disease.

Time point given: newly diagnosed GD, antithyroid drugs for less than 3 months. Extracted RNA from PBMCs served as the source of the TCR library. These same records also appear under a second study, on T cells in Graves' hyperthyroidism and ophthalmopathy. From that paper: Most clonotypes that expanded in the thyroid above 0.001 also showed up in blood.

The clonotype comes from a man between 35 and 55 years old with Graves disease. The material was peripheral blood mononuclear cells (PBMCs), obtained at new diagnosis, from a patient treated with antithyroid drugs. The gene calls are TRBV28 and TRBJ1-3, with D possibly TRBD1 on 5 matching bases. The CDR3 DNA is TGTGCCAGCAGTCTGTGGGACGGAGACTCTGGAAACACCATATATTTT. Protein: CASSLWDGDSGNTIYF.